The 21 T cell receptor beta chains below were found in one sample sequenced in a study of regulatory T cells in long-lasting Graves disease. Relying on iRepertoire HTBI primers and Arm-PCR of CDR3 regions, the team built TCR beta libraries. TCRdb analysed the multiplex PCR reads with MiXCR anew, one entry per CDR3 protein. The table has about 470,000 distinct CDR3 sequences, under 15% seen once. Time point described: newly diagnosed GD, antithyroid drugs for less than 3 months. Researchers made the TCR library from RNA that was extracted from PBMCs. The same sample was also used in a study of T cells in Graves' hyperthyroidism and ophthalmopathy.

Sequences were derived from peripheral blood mononuclear cells (PBMCs), sampled at new diagnosis, from a patient treated with antithyroid drugs. Receptors originate from a woman under 40 with Graves disease.

This clonotype came up many times. V usage is TRBV7-9 and J usage is TRBJ1-3; tentatively, D is TRBD1 (5 bases). The CDR3 spans 16 residues. V shed 5 bases and J shed 0 bases, with 14 bases lying between them. CDR1 and CDR2 from the germline V gene are SEHNR and FQNEAQ (reference sequence). The CDR3 is CASSLPGLSSGNTIYF. CDR3 sequence (DNA): TGTGCCAGCAGCCTACCGGGACTGAGCTCTGGAAACACCATATATTTT.

V gene TRBV18 combines with J gene TRBJ2-1; TRBD2 is a possible D gene (6 bases). The assigned J gene may be wrong: the sequence end matches TRBJ2-5 better. Per germline, CDR1 KGHSH and CDR2 LQKENI. The CDR3 spans 13 residues. CDR3 loop: CASSPDLEGTQYF. CDR3 in DNA: TGTGCCAGCTCACCAGATCTGGAGGGGACCCAGTACTTC.

This clonotype was counted a few times. The rearrangement uses TRBV6-1 and TRBJ1-6; no firm D call. In germline, CDR1 is MNHNS, CDR2 SASEGT. The CDR3 is 15 residues long. V was pared by 3 bases and J by 2 bases, with 8 bases between. The CDR3 is CASSEGSPYNSPLHF. CDR3 bases: TGTGCCAGCAGTGAGGGATCCCCCTATAATTCACCCCTCCACTTT.

This clonotype was counted many times. The V call is TRBV3-1, the J call TRBJ2-3; 11 bases map to TRBD2. The V segment lost 1 base and the J segment 2 bases; nucleotides outside the gene matches: 2. The CDR3 contains 16 residues. CDR1 is LGHDT and CDR2 is YNNKEL in the germline V gene (reference sequence). DNA for the CDR3: TGTGCCAGCAGCCAAGTGACTAGCGGGATCACAGATACGCAGTATTTT. Translating gives CASSQVTSGITDTQYF.

This clonotype came up many times. The genes are TRBV12-3 or TRBV12-4 and TRBJ2-4, with TRBD1 matching 10 bases. Germline trimming cut 5 bases from V and 1 base from J; bases unmatched to any gene: 11. The CDR3 sequence is 18 residues long. The CDR3 spells CASSLGTGVLMAKNIQYF. The CDR3 region has the DNA TGTGCCAGCAGTCTCGGGACAGGGGTTCTTATGGCCAAAAACATTCAGTACTTC.

V and J are TRBV4-1 and TRBJ2-6; 8 bases fit TRBD1. Germline V CDR1 and CDR2: MGHRA, YSYEKL. V shed 1 base and J 1 base; nucleotides not matched to a gene: 9. This CDR3 contains 19 residues. The CDR3 bases are TGCGCCAGCAGCCAAGGAAGGGCCAGGGGGCGTTCTGGGGCCAACGTCCTGACTTTC. Translated: CASSQGRARGRSGANVLTF.

This clonotype was found many times. V and J are TRBV20-1 and TRBJ1-2; D is unresolved. Germline V gives CDR1 DFQATT, CDR2 SNEGSKA (reference sequence). The CDR3 totals 13 residues. The ends were cut back, 3 bases at V and 4 bases at J, with 12 bases in the middle. Written as DNA, the CDR3 is TGCAGTGCTAGGGACTTGTCAAGCTATGGCTACACCTTC. It is translated as CSARDLSSYGYTF.

This clonotype was seen a few times. This rearrangement joins TRBV6-2 or TRBV6-3 to TRBJ2-5, with 8 bases matching TRBD1. This CDR3 comprises 15 residues. With 2 bases clipped from V and 4 bases from J, the junction kept 6 bases outside the gene matches. CDR1 is MNHEY, CDR2 SVGEGT, per germline. The CDR3 loop is CASSYPDRVRETQYF. As DNA, the CDR3 is TGTGCCAGCAGTTACCCGGACAGGGTCCGAGAGACCCAGTACTTC.

This clonotype was seen many times. The genes are TRBV7-8 and TRBJ2-7; no clear D. CDR1 is SGHVS and CDR2 is FQNEAQ in the germline V gene. The V gene lost 5 bases and the J gene lost 1 base, with 12 bases spanning the gap. This CDR3 has 14 amino acids. DNA of the CDR3: TGTGCCAGCAGCCACCGAGCAAATTCCTACGAGCAGTACTTC. Residues: CASSHRANSYEQYF.

There are many counts of this clonotype. The genes are TRBV27 and TRBJ2-3; possibly TRBD2 for D (6 bases). Germline CDR1 and CDR2: MNHEY and SMNVEV (reference sequence). The CDR3 loop spans 13 amino acids. The germline V and J ends were trimmed by 10 bases and 1 base, with 12 bases remaining between them. CDR3 sequence reads: CATSGGGTDTQYF. The CDR3 bases are TGTGCCACCTCCGGAGGGGGCACAGATACGCAGTATTTT.

This clonotype was counted between two and nine times. The CDR3 region is CASRDQYGYTF. Here the CDR3 DNA reads TGTGCCAGCCGTGATCAATATGGCTACACCTTC. The rearrangement links TRBV28 to TRBJ1-2; D call uncertain. CDR3 length: 11 residues. Germline CDR1 MDHEN, CDR2 SYDVKM. V lost 8 bases and J lost 5, with 9 bases in between.

This clonotype has a handful of counts. In DNA form, the CDR3 reads TGTGCCAGTAGGCCTTGGCAGGGAGCTTCCTACGAGCAGTACTTC. This encodes CASRPWQGASYEQYF. V usage is TRBV19 and J usage is TRBJ2-7; D may be TRBD1 or TRBD2 (5 bases each). The CDR3 extends over 15 amino acids. The V gene lost 6 bases and the J gene lost 1 base, with 16 bases spanning the gap. The V gene's germline CDR1 is LNHDA and CDR2 SQIVND (reference sequence).

This clonotype was found a few times. The chain combines TRBV29-1 with TRBJ2-2; D remains unclear. Looked up from germline, CDR1 is SQVTM and CDR2 is ANQGSEA. V was pared by 3 bases and J by 1 base, with 3 bases between. The CDR3 loop spans 12 amino acids. The CDR3 DNA reads TGCAGCGTTGACAAGAACACCGGGGAGCTGTTTTTT. Translation: CSVDKNTGELFF.

This clonotype has a count of ten or more. V is TRBV6-1 and J is TRBJ2-7, with a possible D match to TRBD1 (5 bases). Trimming left V 6 bases short and J 0 bases short, with 9 bases between. Germline lookup yields CDR1 MNHNS and CDR2 SASEGT. This CDR3 is 13 amino acids long. CDR3 nucleotide sequence: TGTGCCAGCAGAGACAGAACCTCCTACGAGCAGTACTTC. This sequence encodes CASRDRTSYEQYF.

The sample holds many counts of this clonotype. V gene TRBV5-5 combines with J gene TRBJ2-7, with D possibly being TRBD2 (6 bases). V was trimmed by 2 bases and J by 5 bases, leaving 17 bases between them. The CDR3 spans 15 residues. CDR1 SGHKS and CDR2 YYEKEE come from the germline V gene (reference sequence). The CDR3 region is CASSLAAGSQHEQYF. CDR3 nucleotide sequence: TGTGCCAGCAGCTTAGCCGCCGGGAGTCAGCACGAGCAGTACTTC.

This clonotype was counted many times. J is TRBJ1-5 and V is TRBV20-1, with a tentative D call TRBD1 (6 bases). The germline gives CDR1 DFQATT, CDR2 SNEGSKA (reference sequence). The CDR3 is 13 amino acids. V lost 7 bases and J 5 bases, leaving 15 bases between the germline ends. CDR3 residues: CSGIGGAHQPQHF. CDR3 sequence (DNA): TGCAGTGGGATCGGGGGGGCCCATCAGCCCCAGCATTTT.

This clonotype came up many times. This chain connects TRBV5-1 to TRBJ2-5; TRBD1 aligns across 7 bases. The trim removed 4 bases at V and 2 bases at J, leaving 8 bases unmatched. Germline values: CDR1 SGHRS, CDR2 YFSETQ. This CDR3 region has 15 residues. The CDR3 nucleotides read TGCGCCAGCAGCCCCTCCGACAGGGTACAAGAGACCCAGTACTTC. Translation: CASSPSDRVQETQYF.

This clonotype was found many times. The chain employs TRBV25-1 and TRBJ2-7; 9 nucleotides line up with TRBD2. Per germline, CDR1 MGHDK and CDR2 SYGVNS. V lost 4 bases, J lost 2 bases, and 3 bases stayed unmatched. The CDR3 consists of 14 residues. The CDR3 DNA sequence: TGTGCCAGCAGTGGGCGGACTAGCGCCTACGAGCAGTACTTC. Its translation: CASSGRTSAYEQYF.

The sample holds many counts of this clonotype. This chain connects TRBV18 to TRBJ1-1; D remains unclear. Germline V gene lookup returns CDR1 KGHSH and CDR2 LQKENI. V lost 2 bases and J 0 bases, leaving 7 bases between the germline ends. There are 14 residues in the CDR3. The CDR3 sequence is CASSPGRLNTEAFF. The CDR3 DNA reads as TGTGCCAGCTCACCAGGTCGGTTGAACACTGAAGCTTTCTTT.

At least ten counts were recorded for this clonotype. V and J are TRBV28 and TRBJ2-7; 13 nucleotides agree with TRBD2. This CDR3 is 15 amino acids long. The germline CDR1 and CDR2 sequences are MDHEN and SYDVKM. The ends lost 6 bases at V and 6 bases at J; junction bases unmatched: 8. The CDR3 is CASSRPTSGRAEQYF. The CDR3 coding sequence is TGTGCCAGCAGCCGGCCCACTAGCGGGAGGGCCGAGCAGTACTTC.

The chain is built from TRBV6-1 and TRBJ2-1, with TRBD2 matching 7 bases. The CDR3 runs to 17 residues. J was trimmed by 3 bases and V by 10 bases; bases with no gene match: 18. From germline, CDR1 is MNHNS and CDR2 SASEGT. This CDR3 is CAIRHFHAGENYNEQFF. In nucleotides, the CDR3 is TGTGCCATCAGACACTTTCATGCGGGAGAAAACTACAATGAGCAGTTCTTC.